This T cell receptor (beta chain) was captured by sequencing in a study of neurological immune-mediated disorders. J lost 4 bases, V lost 3 bases, and 12 bases had no gene match. From germline, CDR1 is DFQATT and CDR2 SNEGSKA (reference sequence). The CDR3 spans 16 residues. General study findings and limits: When repertoires were grouped phylogenetically, those of 18 of 34 multiple sclerosis patients fell into one related-CDR3 cluster, a possible signature. For the multiple sclerosis repertoire cluster, no association with any clinical or MRI feature was found.

With 10-nucleotide random UMIs included, cDNA was synthesized by 5'RACE. TCRdb recomputed calls from the 5' RACE reads with MiXCR, one row per CDR3 protein. The sample has about 33,000 distinct CDR3 sequences; less than 1.6% are singletons. There are many counts of this clonotype. The antigen remains unidentified. J is TRBJ1-5 and V is TRBV20-1, with 7 bases identical to TRBD1. The TCR sequence derives from a woman aged 25 to 39 with multiple sclerosis. Material for sequencing was PBMCs. CDR3 nucleotides: TGCAGTGCTAGCTTGCCAGGGGGAAAACGTAATCAGCCCCAGCATTTT. This gives the protein CSASLPGGKRNQPQHF.